A selection of T cell receptor beta chains follows, all from one sample in a study of cytomegalovirus exposure and HLA in healthy donors. Sequenced by immunoSEQ multiplex PCR; TCRdb stores in-frame clones only, minus some. The table records approximately 140,000 clones, about two thirds of them present only once. Sample: PBMCs. These receptor sequences come from a human donor in good health. Each CDR3 is given with its conserved first and last residue. The order of the fields is D gene, J gene, V gene, clone size, CDR3 protein, CDR3 DNA. A D gene is named only where the DNA matches it firmly. Expanded clones get a size class; other rows say once, few or many, or leave the size out.

NA | TRBJ2-2 | TRBV10-3 | NA | CAIRERGGMGTGELFF | TGTGCCATCAGAGAGCGTGGAGGGATGGGCACCGGGGAGCTGTTTTTT
NA | TRBJ2-7 | TRBV20-1 | NA | CSARRSYEQYF | TGCAGTGCTAGGAGGAGCTACGAGCAGTACTTC
NA | TRBJ1-2 | TRBV4-3 | NA | CASSHMGLTGPSNYGYTF | TGCGCCAGCAGCCATATGGGCCTCACAGGGCCCTCTAACTATGGCTACACCTTC
TRBD2 | TRBJ2-3 | TRBV5-6 | NA | CASSLGQRGTDTQYF | TGTGCCAGCAGCTTGGGCCAGCGGGGGACAGATACGCAGTATTTT
TRBD2 | TRBJ2-2 | TRBV7-6 | NA | CASSFLAGQTGELFF | TGTGCCAGCAGCTTTCTAGCGGGGCAAACCGGGGAGCTGTTTTTT
NA | TRBJ1-4 | TRBV18 | NA | CASSSRQARVTNEKLFF | TGTGCCAGCTCATCCAGACAGGCTCGTGTAACTAATGAAAAACTGTTTTTT
TRBD2 | TRBJ2-3 | TRBV7-2 | NA | CASSSPSGRARDTQYF | TGTGCCAGCAGCTCACCCAGCGGGAGGGCAAGAGATACGCAGTATTTT
TRBD1 | TRBJ2-7 | TRBV5-6 | NA | CASSLRDRGHYEQYF | TGTGCCAGCAGCTTACGGGACAGGGGGCACTACGAGCAGTACTTC
TRBD1 | TRBJ1-5 | TRBV6-5 | NA | CASSYSTGEQPQHF | TGTGCCAGCAGTTATTCAACAGGGGAACAGCCCCAGCATTTT
TRBD1 | TRBJ2-3 | TRBV29-1 | NA | CSVAGGAGTDTQYF | TGCAGCGTTGCAGGGGGCGCGGGCACAGATACGCAGTATTTT
TRBD2 | TRBJ2-7 | TRBV6-1 | NA | CASSEATSGTYEQYF | TGTGCCAGCAGTGAAGCCACTAGCGGGACCTACGAGCAGTACTTC
NA | TRBJ1-4 | TRBV7-9 | NA | CASSPSLGRNEKLFF | TGTGCCAGCAGCCCCTCCTTGGGGCGGAATGAAAAACTGTTTTTT
NA | TRBJ1-4 | TRBV11-2 | few | CASSLDRGKEEKLFF | TGTGCCAGCAGCTTAGATAGGGGGAAGGAGGAAAAACTGTTTTTT
TRBD1 | TRBJ2-1 | TRBV28 | NA | CASSRRTGGDDNEQFF | TGTGCCAGCAGCCGACGGACAGGGGGCGACGACAATGAGCAGTTCTTC
NA | TRBJ1-1 | TRBV19 | NA | CASTHNTGNTEAFF | TGTGCCAGCACCCATAACACAGGGAACACTGAAGCTTTCTTT
NA | TRBJ1-1 | TRBV6-1 | NA | CASSLPGLNTEAFF | TGTGCCAGCAGTTTGCCGGGATTGAACACTGAAGCTTTCTTT
NA | TRBJ2-2 | TRBV9 | NA | CASSGQGLSTGELFF | TGTGCCAGCAGCGGACAGGGACTCAGCACCGGGGAGCTGTTTTTT
NA | TRBJ2-7 | TRBV7-9 | NA | CSSSPPGFHSYEQYF | TGTTCCAGCAGCCCGCCGGGGTTCCACTCCTACGAGCAGTACTTC
TRBD1 | TRBJ1-1 | TRBV9 | NA | CASSDGTGGSTEAFF | TGTGCCAGCAGCGACGGGACAGGGGGGTCCACTGAAGCTTTCTTT
NA | TRBJ2-7 | TRBV6-1 | NA | CASDGGILAYEQYF | TGTGCCAGCGACGGGGGAATCCTCGCCTACGAGCAGTACTTC
TRBD2 | TRBJ2-7 | TRBV5-1 | NA | CASSSTSGHYEQYF | TGCGCCAGCAGCTCGACTAGCGGGCACTACGAGCAGTACTTC
TRBD1 | TRBJ2-1 | TRBV5-6 | NA | CASSLRGQGTNEQFF | TGTGCCAGCAGCTTGAGGGGACAGGGAACGAATGAGCAGTTCTTC
NA | TRBJ1-2 | TRBV5-6 | few | CASSLDRVDYGYTF | TGTGCCAGCAGCTTGGACAGGGTGGACTATGGCTACACCTTC
TRBD2 | TRBJ2-3 | TRBV27 | NA | CASSFTSGPGSQYF | TGTGCCAGCAGTTTTACTAGCGGGCCCGGGTCGCAGTATTTT
TRBD2 | TRBJ2-1 | TRBV9 | NA | CASSVPSGRAEDEQFF | TGTGCCAGCAGCGTCCCTAGCGGGAGGGCCGAGGATGAGCAGTTCTTC
TRBD1 | TRBJ2-7 | TRBV27 | few | CASSCSSFDRGCYYEQYF | TGTGCCAGCAGTTGCTCCTCTTTTGACAGGGGTTGTTACTACGAGCAGTACTTC
TRBD2 | TRBJ2-5 | TRBV9 | NA | CASSALAGYQETQYF | TGTGCCAGCAGCGCACTAGCGGGGTACCAAGAGACCCAGTACTTC
TRBD1 | TRBJ1-1 | TRBV9 | few | CASSVAGDRVNTEAFF | TGTGCCAGCAGCGTAGCCGGGGACAGGGTGAACACTGAAGCTTTCTTT
NA | TRBJ1-1 | TRBV5-1 | NA | CASSLGTLQSNTEAFF | TGCGCCAGCAGCTTGGGGACTCTACAGTCGAACACTGAAGCTTTCTTT